Below, 6 T cell receptor beta chains from the same sample are listed, as sequenced in a study of response to subunit inactivated influenza vaccine. Using its own MiXCR run on the RT-PCR reads, TCRdb lists one record per CDR3 protein. The sample lists around 150,000 distinct CDR3 sequences; approximately 11% were seen once. The sequences come from non-naive T cells sorted from PBMCs, collected around seven weeks after vaccination. These receptors originate from a man in his fifties or sixties who received an inactivated influenza vaccine.

This clonotype was recorded at least ten times. This chain connects TRBV29-1 to TRBJ1-1; D call uncertain. Germline values: CDR1 SQVTM, CDR2 ANQGSEA. V lost 5 bases to trimming and J lost 5 bases, with 12 bases between them. This CDR3 is built from 12 residues. The DNA of the CDR3 is TGCAGCGTTTTTTATAGGGAGACTGAAGCTTTCTTT. Its translation is CSVFYRETEAFF.

This clonotype showed up many times. This chain joins TRBV20-1 and TRBJ2-5; D unresolved. This CDR3 has 13 amino acids. Trimming took off 5 bases at V and 0 bases at J, with 10 bases between the two ends. Germline loops: CDR1 DFQATT, CDR2 SNEGSKA (reference sequence). The CDR3 region has the DNA TGCAGTGCTGCCCTCTGGCACCAAGAGACCCAGTACTTC. Its translation is CSAALWHQETQYF.

J is TRBJ2-2 and V is TRBV14; D is undetermined. V lost 4 bases and J lost 6, with 6 bases in between. The CDR3 runs to 12 residues. Per the germline V gene, CDR1 is SGHDN and CDR2 is FVKESK. The CDR3 loop reads CASSPAPGELFF. CDR3 coding DNA: TGTGCCAGCAGCCCCGCCCCCGGGGAGCTGTTTTTT.

The V gene is TRBV3-1, the J gene TRBJ2-7; possible D gene TRBD2, 6 bases. V shed 0 bases and J shed 5 bases, with 14 bases lying between them. Looked up from germline, CDR1 is LGHDT and CDR2 is YNNKEL (reference sequence). The CDR3 has 15 residues. This CDR3 is CASSQEGLARHEQYF. The CDR3 bases are TGTGCCAGCAGCCAAGAGGGGCTAGCGCGGCACGAGCAGTACTTC.

This clonotype was seen many times. The chain joins TRBV7-2 to TRBJ2-5; TRBD1 agrees at 8 bases. Germline lookup yields CDR1 SGHTA and CDR2 FQGNSA. Unmatched junction bases numbered 6, after V lost 4 bases and J lost 2 bases. CDR3 length: 15 amino acids. The chain's CDR3 is CASSSWDRPQETQYF. As DNA, the CDR3 is TGTGCCAGCAGCTCATGGGACAGGCCGCAAGAGACCCAGTACTTC.

The table lists this clonotype with many counts. The chain joins TRBV12-3 or TRBV12-4 to TRBJ2-2, with 10 nucleotides matching TRBD2. Unmatched junction bases numbered 8, after V lost 7 bases and J lost 6 bases. The CDR3 consists of 15 residues. The CDR3 DNA reads as TGTGCCAGCACCTTGGGGACTAGCGACTCCGGGGAGCTGTTTTTT. Amino acid sequence: CASTLGTSDSGELFF.